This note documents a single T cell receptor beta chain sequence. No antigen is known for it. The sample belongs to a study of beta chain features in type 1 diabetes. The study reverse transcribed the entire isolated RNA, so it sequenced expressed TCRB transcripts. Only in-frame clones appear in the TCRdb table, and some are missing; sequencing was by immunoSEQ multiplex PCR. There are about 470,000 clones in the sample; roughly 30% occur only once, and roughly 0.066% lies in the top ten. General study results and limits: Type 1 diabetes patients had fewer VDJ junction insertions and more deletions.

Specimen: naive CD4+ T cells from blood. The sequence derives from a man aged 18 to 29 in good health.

CDR3 DNA sequence: TGTGCCAGCAGCTCCCGACTAGCGGGAGCCCCCTACGAGCAGTACTTC. Protein sequence: CASSSRLAGAPYEQYF. The V call is TRBV11-2, the J call TRBJ2-7, with 12 nucleotides matching TRBD2. This CDR3 region has 16 residues. Per germline, CDR1 SGHAT and CDR2 FQNNGV. V lost 4 bases to trimming and J lost 2 bases; unmatched junction nucleotides: 6.